What follows is one T cell receptor beta chain and its context. Participants came from about 23 US areas, aged about 18 to 89 years. Donors were grouped by their self-reported clinical history. This sample was included in a study of blood T cell repertoires in COVID-19. The junction had 7 bases not matched to a gene; V was cut back by 5 bases and J by 5 bases. Germline CDR1 LNHDA, CDR2 SQIVND (reference sequence). The CDR3 loop spans 14 amino acids. The assay was immunoSEQ multiplex PCR, and TCRdb's table has in-frame clones only and misses some. The data show 200,000 to 250,000 clones, 70% to 90% seen once.

The V and J genes are TRBV19 and TRBJ1-2; 8 bases align to TRBD1. The receptor's source is a middle-aged man who had recovered from COVID-19. The sample comprised PBMCs or T cells enriched from blood (not recorded which). CDR3 coding DNA: TGTGCCAGTAGTTCTGGACAGGGAAAATATGGCTACACCTTC. Protein: CASSSGQGKYGYTF.